Described below is a single TCR beta chain sequence and its context. The data were taken from a study of sequential checkpoint blockade in melanoma. At the level of the study: Randomization was 1:1 between first-line nivolumab→ipilimumab and ipilimumab→nivolumab. Both treatment sequences were followed by maintenance nivolumab.

Treatment specified: randomized to nivolumab then ipilimumab (arm A) or the reverse (arm B). DNA-damaging chemotherapy had not been given to any patient beforehand. Sorted cells were live CD3+CD8+, lacking CD19 and CD56, from PBMCs. Only in-frame clones appear in the TCRdb table, and some are missing; sequencing was by immunoSEQ multiplex PCR. This table has 25,000 to 30,000 clones, roughly 80% appearing once. The V gene end was trimmed by 2 bases and the J gene end by 2 bases; junction bases not matched to a gene: 3. Per the germline V gene, CDR1 is MNHEY and CDR2 is SMNVEV (reference sequence). The CDR3 covers 15 residues.

The chain carries TRBV27 and TRBJ2-5, with TRBD2 matching 9 bases. The sample was CD8+ T cells sorted from blood (inferred from file names), taken from a patient given nivolumab and ipilimumab in sequence. This TCR was recovered from a human donor with melanoma. This CDR3 reads CASSLLLAGQETQYF. The CDR3, as DNA: TGTGCCAGCAGTTTACTACTAGCGGGTCAAGAGACCCAGTACTTC.